This TCR beta chain was profiled in a study of T cell responses to AZD1222 COVID-19 vaccine (dated by TCRdb to the early 2020s). As for the study more broadly: Because spike-specific TCR depth and breadth did not differ between the two schedules, AZD1222 recipients who got a second dose at roughly 4 weeks were pooled with those who got a second dose at roughly 12 weeks. A total of about 230 trial participants underwent TCR sequencing, of whom 207 received two doses of AZD1222 and about 25 received two doses of the MenACWY control vaccine. Trial participants were enrolled by age into 18-55, 56-69 and 70-plus year subgroups, with 148, 28 and 57 TCR-sequenced participants respectively. General study outcomes and caveats: After two AZD1222 doses, spike-specific TCR breadth and depth were significantly higher than at day 0 and than in MenACWY recipients. Participants were mostly white British, with more females than males. The authors suggested clonal diversity may have been underestimated. Because no day 14 peak-response samples were available, repertoires were characterized only after the peak T cell response. Epitopes outside the regions mutated in the B.1.351 and B.1.1.7 variants were reportedly recognized by nearly half of the unique spike-specific TCRs. The vaccine-associated CD4 TCRs covered the entire spike protein, and the dominant responses fell in regions 160-218 and 743-854. Only five to seven AZD1222 recipients were SARS-CoV-2 seropositive at baseline, limiting conclusions about previously exposed vaccinees. The 56-69-year group was small, and its depth increase did not reach significance, likely because of low power.

Interpreted using the paper, the time point label stands for: baseline before first vaccination. Samples from vaccinated people were obtained from the UK trials COV001 and COV002, which included a single-blind randomized controlled phase 2/3 trial of AZD1222 (ChAdOx1 nCoV-19) in healthy adults. For TCRbeta chain sequencing, PBMC samples from trial participants were taken at day 0 and at day 28 after the second dose. The CDR3 regions of human TCRbeta chains were analyzed by immunosequencing. The authors processed their data as follows. TCRs in the repertoires were compared against a reference library of SARS-CoV-2-specific TCRs that had been generated with the MIRA antigen-specificity platform. Breadth meant the fraction of unique TCRs that were SARS-CoV-2-associated, whereas depth meant the fraction of total T cells that were SARS-CoV-2-associated. Using the MIRA data, each spike-specific TCR was mapped to the spike region that the TCR reacts to and placed in a CD4 or CD8 class. Log10-transformed breadth and depth values were compared by one-way ANOVA with Sidak's multiple comparisons tests. As stored in TCRdb, this immuneACCESS dataset retains in-frame rearrangements with V and J assigned. A fraction of the clones does not appear; measured against another copy, unresolved V genes explain less than half of the discrepancy, and the remainder lacks a known reason. The V and J calls and clone size are taken from that table; D and trimming were inferred from the DNA. Across this sample there are some 120,000 clones, with roughly nine tenths seen only once. The top ten constitute less than 30% of the sample.

A remark on this clone: The antigen this receptor binds is unknown. No clone much larger than this one lies a single base away; base qualities are absent.

Spanning cysteine to phenylalanine, the CDR3 consists of 14 amino acids. Kept here is only the CDR3 DNA, which spans 42 bases and is read in frame from base 1. After removal of 10 bases from V and 5 bases from J, the junction retains 13 bases not matched to a gene. The germline V gene (reference sequence) supplies CDR1 LNHDA and CDR2 SQIVND. The sample consisted of peripheral blood, taken on day 0 of AZD1222 vaccination. The chain is encoded by TRBV19 joined to TRBJ1-1; 7 central bases correspond to TRBD1. The receptor was isolated from an adult in good health. The DNA sequence is as follows: TGTGCCACTAATCGGAGGGGGCTCAGGACTGAAGCTTTCTTT. Protein translation: CATNRRGLRTEAFF.